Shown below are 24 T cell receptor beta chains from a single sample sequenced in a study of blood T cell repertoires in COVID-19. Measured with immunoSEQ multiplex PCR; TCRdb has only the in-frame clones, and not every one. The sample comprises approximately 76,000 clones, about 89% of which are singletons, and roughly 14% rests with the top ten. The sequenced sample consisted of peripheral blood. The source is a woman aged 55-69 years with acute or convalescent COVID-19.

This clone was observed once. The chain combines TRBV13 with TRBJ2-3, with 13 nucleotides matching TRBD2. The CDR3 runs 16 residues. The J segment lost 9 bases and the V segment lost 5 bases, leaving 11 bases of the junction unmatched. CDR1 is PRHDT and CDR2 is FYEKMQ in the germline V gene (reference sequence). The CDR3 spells CASSPVFGLAGATQYF. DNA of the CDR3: TGTGCCAGCAGCCCCGTGTTTGGACTAGCGGGGGCGACGCAGTATTTT.

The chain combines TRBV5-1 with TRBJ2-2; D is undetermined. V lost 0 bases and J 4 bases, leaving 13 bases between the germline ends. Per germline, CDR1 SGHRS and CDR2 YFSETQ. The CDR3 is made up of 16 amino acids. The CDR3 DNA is TGCGCCAGCAGCTTGGTTCGAAAGCCGGGCACCGGGGAGCTGTTTTTT. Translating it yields CASSLVRKPGTGELFF. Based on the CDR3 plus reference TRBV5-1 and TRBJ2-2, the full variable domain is KAGVTQTPRYLIKTRGQQVTLSCSPISGHRSVSWYQQTPGQGLQFLFEYFSETQRNKGNFPGRFSGRQFSNSRSEMNVSTLELGDSALYLCASSLVRKPGTGELFFGEGSRLTVL.

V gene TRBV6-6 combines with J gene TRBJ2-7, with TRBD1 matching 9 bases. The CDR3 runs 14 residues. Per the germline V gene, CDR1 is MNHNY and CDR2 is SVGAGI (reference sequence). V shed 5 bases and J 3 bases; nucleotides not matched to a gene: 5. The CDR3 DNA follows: TGTGCCAGCAGTGACGGGACAGGGTTCTACGAGCAGTACTTC. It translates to CASSDGTGFYEQYF.

The chain's CDR3 is CASSRTDQETQYF. The CDR3 bases are TGTGCCAGCAGTCGGACAGACCAAGAGACCCAGTACTTC. The chain links TRBV5-4 to TRBJ2-5; maybe TRBD1 (6 bases). Per the germline V gene, CDR1 is SGHNT and CDR2 is YYREEE (reference sequence). The CDR3 is 13 residues long. V dropped 5 bases and J dropped 0 bases, with 8 bases sitting between them.

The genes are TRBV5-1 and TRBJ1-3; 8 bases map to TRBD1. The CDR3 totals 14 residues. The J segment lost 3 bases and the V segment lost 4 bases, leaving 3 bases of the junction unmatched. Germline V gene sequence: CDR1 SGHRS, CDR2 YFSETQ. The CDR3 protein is CASSPGGGGNTIYF. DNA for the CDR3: TGCGCCAGCAGCCCAGGGGGCGGTGGAAACACCATATATTTT.

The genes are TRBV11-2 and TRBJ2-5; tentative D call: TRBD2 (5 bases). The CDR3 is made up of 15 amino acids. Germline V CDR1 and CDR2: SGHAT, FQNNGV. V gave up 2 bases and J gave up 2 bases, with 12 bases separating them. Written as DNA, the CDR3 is TGTGCCAGCAGCTTACCAGCGGACCCACAAGAGACCCAGTACTTC. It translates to CASSLPADPQETQYF.

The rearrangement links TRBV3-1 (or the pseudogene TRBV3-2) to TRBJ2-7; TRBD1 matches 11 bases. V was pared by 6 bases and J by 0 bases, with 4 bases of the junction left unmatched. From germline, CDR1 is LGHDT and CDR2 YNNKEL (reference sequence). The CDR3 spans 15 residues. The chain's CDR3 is CASSSGTGGSYEQYF. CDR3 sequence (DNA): TGTGCCAGCAGTTCCGGGACAGGGGGCTCCTACGAGCAGTACTTC.

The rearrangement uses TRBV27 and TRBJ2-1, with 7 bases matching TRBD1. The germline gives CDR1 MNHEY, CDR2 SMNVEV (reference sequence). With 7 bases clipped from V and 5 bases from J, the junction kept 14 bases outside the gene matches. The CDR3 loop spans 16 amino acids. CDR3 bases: TGTGCCAGCAACCGAAGACAGGGTTTTGGGAACAATGAGCAGTTCTTC. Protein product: CASNRRQGFGNNEQFF.

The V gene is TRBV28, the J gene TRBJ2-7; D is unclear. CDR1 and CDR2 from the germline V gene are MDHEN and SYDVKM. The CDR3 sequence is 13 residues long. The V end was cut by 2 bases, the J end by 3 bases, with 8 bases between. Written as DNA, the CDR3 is TGTGCCAGCAGTTTACCCCCCCTCTACGAGCAGTACTTC. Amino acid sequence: CASSLPPLYEQYF.

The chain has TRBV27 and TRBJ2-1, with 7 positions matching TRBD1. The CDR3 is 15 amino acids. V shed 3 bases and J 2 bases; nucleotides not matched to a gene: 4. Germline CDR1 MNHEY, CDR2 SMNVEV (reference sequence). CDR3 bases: TGTGCCAGCAGTTTGGGGCAGGGGGCCTACAATGAGCAGTTCTTC. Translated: CASSLGQGAYNEQFF.

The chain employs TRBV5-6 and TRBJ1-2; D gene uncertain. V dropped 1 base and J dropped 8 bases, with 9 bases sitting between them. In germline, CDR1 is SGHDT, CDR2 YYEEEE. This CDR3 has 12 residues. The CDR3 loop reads CASSLKGRGYTF. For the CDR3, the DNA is TGTGCCAGCAGCTTGAAAGGGAGAGGCTACACCTTC.

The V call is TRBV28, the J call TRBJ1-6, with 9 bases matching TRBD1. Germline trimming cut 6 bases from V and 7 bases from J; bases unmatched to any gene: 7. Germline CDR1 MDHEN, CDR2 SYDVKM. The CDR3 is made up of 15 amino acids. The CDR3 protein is CASRKGGQGNSPLHF. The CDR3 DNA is TGTGCCAGCAGAAAAGGGGGACAGGGAAATTCACCCCTCCACTTT.

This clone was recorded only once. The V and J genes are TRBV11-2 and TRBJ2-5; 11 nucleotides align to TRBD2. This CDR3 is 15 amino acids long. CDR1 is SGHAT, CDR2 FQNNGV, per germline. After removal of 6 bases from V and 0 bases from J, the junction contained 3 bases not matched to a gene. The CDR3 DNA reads TGTGCCAGCAGGAAGACTAGCGGGGACCAAGAGACCCAGTACTTC. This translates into CASRKTSGDQETQYF.

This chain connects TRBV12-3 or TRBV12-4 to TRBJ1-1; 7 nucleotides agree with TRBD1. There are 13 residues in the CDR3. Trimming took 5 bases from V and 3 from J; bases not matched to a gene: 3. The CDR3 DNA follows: TGTGCCAGCAGTCTTACAGGGGACACTGAAGCTTTCTTT. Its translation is CASSLTGDTEAFF.

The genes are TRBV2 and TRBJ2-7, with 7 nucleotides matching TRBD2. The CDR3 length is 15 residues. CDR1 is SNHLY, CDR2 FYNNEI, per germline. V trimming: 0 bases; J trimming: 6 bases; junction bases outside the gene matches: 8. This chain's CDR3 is CASSEARSGGGEQYF. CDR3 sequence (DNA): TGTGCCAGCAGTGAAGCGCGGTCGGGGGGTGGCGAGCAGTACTTC.

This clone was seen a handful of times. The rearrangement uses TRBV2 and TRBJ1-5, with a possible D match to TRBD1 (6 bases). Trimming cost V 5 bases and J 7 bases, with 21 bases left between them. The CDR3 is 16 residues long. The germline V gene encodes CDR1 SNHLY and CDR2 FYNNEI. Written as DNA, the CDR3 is TGTGCCAGCAGTCTCAGCTTAGGGGGTTTCAGGCAGCCCCAGCATTTT. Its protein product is CASSLSLGGFRQPQHF.

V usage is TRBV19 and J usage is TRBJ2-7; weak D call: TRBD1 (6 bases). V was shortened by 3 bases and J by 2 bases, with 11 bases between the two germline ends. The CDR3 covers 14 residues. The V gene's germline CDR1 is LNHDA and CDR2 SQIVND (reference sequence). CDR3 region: CASSIRDNTYEQYF. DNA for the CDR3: TGTGCCAGTAGTATCCGGGACAATACCTACGAGCAGTACTTC.

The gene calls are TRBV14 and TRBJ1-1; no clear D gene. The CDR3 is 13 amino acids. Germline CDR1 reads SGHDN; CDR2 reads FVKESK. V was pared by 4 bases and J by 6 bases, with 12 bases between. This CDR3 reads CASSRLAGAEAFF. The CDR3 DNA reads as TGTGCCAGCAGCCGCCTAGCGGGCGCTGAAGCTTTCTTT. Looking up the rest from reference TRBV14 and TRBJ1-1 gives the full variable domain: EAGVTQFPSHSVIEKGQTVTLRCDPISGHDNLYWYRRVMGKEIKFLLHFVKESKQDESGMPNNRFLAERTGGTYSTLKVQPAELEDSGVYFCASSRLAGAEAFFGQGTRLTVV.

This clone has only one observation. This chain's CDR3 is CASSGNSGGAMSDEQFF. The CDR3 bases are TGTGCCAGTAGCGGGAATAGCGGGGGGGCCATGAGCGATGAGCAGTTCTTC. The chain combines TRBV19 with TRBJ2-1; 11 nucleotides agree with TRBD2. The germline CDR1 and CDR2 sequences are LNHDA and SQIVND (reference sequence). The CDR3 spans 17 residues. V trimming: 6 bases; J trimming: 8 bases; junction bases outside the gene matches: 15.

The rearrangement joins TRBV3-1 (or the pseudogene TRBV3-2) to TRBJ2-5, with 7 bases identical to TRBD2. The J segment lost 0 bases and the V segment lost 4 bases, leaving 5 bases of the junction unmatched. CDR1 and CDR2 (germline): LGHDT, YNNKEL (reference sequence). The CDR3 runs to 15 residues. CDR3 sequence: CASSPGRGDQETQYF. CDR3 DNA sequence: TGTGCCAGCAGCCCGGGGAGGGGCGACCAAGAGACCCAGTACTTC.

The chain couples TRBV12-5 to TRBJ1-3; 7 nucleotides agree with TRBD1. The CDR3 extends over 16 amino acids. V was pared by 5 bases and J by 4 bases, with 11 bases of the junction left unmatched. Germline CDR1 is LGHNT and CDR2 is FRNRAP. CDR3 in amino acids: CASGPGGTEVGNTIYF. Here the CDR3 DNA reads TGTGCTAGTGGTCCGGGGGGGACAGAGGTAGGAAACACCATATATTTT.

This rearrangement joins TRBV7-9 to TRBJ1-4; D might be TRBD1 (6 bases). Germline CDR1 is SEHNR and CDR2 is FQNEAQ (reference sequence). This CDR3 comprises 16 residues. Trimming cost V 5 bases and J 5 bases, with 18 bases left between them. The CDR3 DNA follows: TGTGCCAGCAGCCTCCGGAGAGGGGGTGGCAATGAAAAACTGTTTTTT. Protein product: CASSLRRGGGNEKLFF.

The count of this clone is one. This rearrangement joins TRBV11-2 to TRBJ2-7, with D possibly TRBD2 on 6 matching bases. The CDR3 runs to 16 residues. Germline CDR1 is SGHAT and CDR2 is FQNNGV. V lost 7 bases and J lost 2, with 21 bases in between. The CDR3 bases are TGTGCCAGCACCATCCACGGTACGCGGGGCACCTACGAGCAGTACTTC. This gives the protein CASTIHGTRGTYEQYF.

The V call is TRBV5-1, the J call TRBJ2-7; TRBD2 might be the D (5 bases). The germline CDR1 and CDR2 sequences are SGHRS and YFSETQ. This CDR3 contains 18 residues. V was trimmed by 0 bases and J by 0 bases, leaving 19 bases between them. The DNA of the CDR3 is TGCGCCAGCAGCTTGGATCTTCGCGGACTGGGAAGCTCCTACGAGCAGTACTTC. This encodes CASSLDLRGLGSSYEQYF.